A single sample gave rise to the 26 T cell receptor beta chains below, sequenced in a study of blood T cell repertoires in COVID-19. The repertoire was sequenced with immunoSEQ multiplex PCR; TCRdb's copy has only in-frame clones and lacks some. The table has 300,000 to 400,000 clones, approximately 88% seen once. What was sequenced was PBMCs or T cells enriched from blood (not recorded which). These receptors came from a young man who had recovered from COVID-19.

The chain has TRBV11-2 and TRBJ1-5; unclear D gene. The CDR3 is 12 amino acids. The V and J ends lost 5 bases and 2 bases respectively, with 4 bases between them. Germline CDR1 and CDR2: SGHAT and FQNNGV. In DNA, the CDR3 is TGTGCCAGCAGCCGGGGCAATCAGCCCCAGCATTTT. Encoded protein: CASSRGNQPQHF.

This chain uses TRBV19 with TRBJ1-2; D gene unclear. Germline values: CDR1 LNHDA, CDR2 SQIVND (reference sequence). The CDR3 is 15 amino acids. V was shortened by 4 bases and J by 8 bases, with 20 bases between the two germline ends. In nucleotides, the CDR3 is TGTGCCAGTAGTAGTAAAACGGGTCATGTTTTCGGCTACACCTTC. It is translated as CASSSKTGHVFGYTF.

V gene TRBV28 combines with J gene TRBJ2-1; a possible D gene is TRBD2 (5 bases). CDR1 and CDR2 from the germline V gene are MDHEN and SYDVKM. Trimming shortened V by 7 bases and J by 10 bases, and 17 bases separated the two germline ends. CDR3 length: 13 amino acids. The CDR3 loop reads CASIAGSSKEQFF. In DNA, the CDR3 is TGTGCCAGCATCGCGGGCTCTTCCAAGGAGCAGTTCTTC. Drawing the rest from reference TRBV28 and TRBJ2-1, the complete variable domain is DVKVTQSSRYLVKRTGEKVFLECVQDMDHENMFWYRQDPGLGLRLIYFSYDVKMKEKGDIPEGYSVSREKKERFSLILESASTNQTSMYLCASIAGSSKEQFFGPGTRLTVL.

The chain joins TRBV12-3 or TRBV12-4 to TRBJ2-1, with 10 bases fitting TRBD2. V was clipped by 6 bases and J by 10 bases; unmatched bases: 0. This CDR3 is 11 amino acids long. Written as DNA, the CDR3 is TGTGCCAGCAGGGGACTAGCGGAGCAGTTCTTC. This gives the protein CASRGLAEQFF.

The chain joins TRBV3-1 (or the pseudogene TRBV3-2) to TRBJ2-5, with 11 bases identical to TRBD1. The CDR3 spans 15 residues. The V segment lost 1 base and the J segment 7 bases; nucleotides outside the gene matches: 5. Per the germline V gene, CDR1 is LGHDT and CDR2 is YNNKEL (reference sequence). The CDR3 region is CASSQGTGGDATQYF. In nucleotides, the CDR3 is TGTGCCAGCAGCCAAGGGACAGGGGGCGATGCGACCCAGTACTTC.

The rearrangement joins TRBV6-6 to TRBJ1-5; TRBD1 matches 9 bases. Per germline, CDR1 MNHNY and CDR2 SVGAGI (reference sequence). V lost 6 bases and J lost 1; bases outside the gene matches: 1. CDR3 length: 14 residues. CDR3 coding DNA: TGTGCCAGCAGAGGGACAGGGAGCAATCAGCCCCAGCATTTT. This sequence encodes CASRGTGSNQPQHF.

The chain recombines TRBV5-1 with TRBJ2-7, with D maybe TRBD2 (5 bases). From germline, CDR1 is SGHRS and CDR2 YFSETQ. The V end was cut by 4 bases, the J end by 4 bases, with 9 bases between. This CDR3 is built from 12 residues. The CDR3 DNA is TGCGCCAGCAGCCGGGGTCCTTACGAGCAGTACTTC. Protein: CASSRGPYEQYF.

CDR3 sequence reads: CASSFRTGLSSYEQYF. CDR3 coding DNA: TGCGCCAGCAGCTTTCGGACAGGGCTAAGTTCCTACGAGCAGTACTTC. V usage is TRBV5-1 and J usage is TRBJ2-7, with 8 bases aligning to TRBD1. Per the germline V gene, CDR1 is SGHRS and CDR2 is YFSETQ. The CDR3 covers 16 residues. The J segment lost 1 base and the V segment lost 2 bases, leaving 8 bases of the junction unmatched.

J is TRBJ2-1 and V is TRBV2; TRBD1 matches 9 bases. This CDR3 spans 13 amino acids. CDR1 SNHLY and CDR2 FYNNEI come from the germline V gene. CDR3 protein: CSSGTGSYNEQFF. CDR3 sequence (DNA): TGTTCTTCCGGGACAGGGTCCTACAATGAGCAGTTCTTC.

This rearrangement joins TRBV15 to TRBJ2-6, with no clear D. Trimming removed 6 bases at V and 0 bases at J, with 3 bases between. From germline, CDR1 is LNHNV and CDR2 YYDKDF (reference sequence). There are 13 residues in the CDR3. The CDR3 DNA sequence: TGTGCCACCAGTTACTCTGGGGCCAACGTCCTGACTTTC. It translates to CATSYSGANVLTF.

This clone was counted between two and nine times. This sequence joins TRBV3-1 (or the pseudogene TRBV3-2) and TRBJ1-3; D is uncertain. The V and J ends lost 4 bases and 4 bases respectively, with 14 bases between them. This CDR3 contains 15 residues. CDR1 and CDR2 (germline): LGHDT, YNNKEL (reference sequence). For the CDR3, the DNA is TGTGCCAGCAGCCGGCCTCCACAGACAGGAAACACCATATATTTT. It codes for CASSRPPQTGNTIYF.

The CDR3 is CASSLEKGILPTNEKLFF. DNA of the CDR3: TGTGCCAGCAGCTTGGAAAAGGGGATTCTCCCAACTAATGAAAAACTGTTTTTT. V is TRBV5-4 and J is TRBJ1-4; the D gene is possibly TRBD1 (5 bases). Germline values: CDR1 SGHNT, CDR2 YYREEE (reference sequence). V was pared by 0 bases and J by 0 bases, with 15 bases between. This CDR3 contains 18 residues.

The chain carries TRBV3-1 (or the pseudogene TRBV3-2) and TRBJ2-7, with a possible D match to TRBD2 (5 bases). The CDR3 spans 13 residues. CDR1 is LGHDT, CDR2 YNNKEL, per germline (reference sequence). Between the trimmed V and J ends, which lost 7 bases and 3 bases, there was a span of 13 bases. CDR3 in amino acids: CASTPGSYYEQYF. The CDR3, as DNA: TGTGCCAGCACCCCGGGGTCTTACTACGAGCAGTACTTC.

This clone was recorded a few times. The V call is TRBV28, the J call TRBJ1-2, with TRBD1 identical over 8 bases. The V gene's germline CDR1 is MDHEN and CDR2 SYDVKM. This CDR3 contains 14 residues. With V trimmed by 7 bases and J by 11 bases, 15 bases remained unmatched. CDR3 sequence (DNA): TGTGCCAGCAAAAGTTTTAGGACAGGGTTTTTGTACACCTTC. It codes for CASKSFRTGFLYTF.

The rearrangement links TRBV24-1 to TRBJ2-7, with 7 nucleotides matching TRBD1. Germline V gives CDR1 KGHDR, CDR2 SFDVKD. The V gene end was trimmed by 5 bases and the J gene end by 0 bases; junction bases not matched to a gene: 12. The CDR3 is made up of 17 amino acids. CDR3 nucleotide sequence: TGTGCCACCAGTGGCCTCTCGACAGGGCGAAGCTCCTACGAGCAGTACTTC. This sequence encodes CATSGLSTGRSSYEQYF.

The chain has TRBV7-9 and TRBJ1-1, with no clear D. Per germline, CDR1 SEHNR and CDR2 FQNEAQ (reference sequence). The V and J ends lost 5 bases and 1 base respectively, with 17 bases between them. There are 16 residues in the CDR3. In DNA, the CDR3 is TGTGCCAGCAGCCATGGTGGGCAGCCTTGGAACACTGAAGCTTTCTTT. Protein product: CASSHGGQPWNTEAFF.

The chain recombines TRBV5-6 with TRBJ1-2, with no clear D. CDR3 length: 13 amino acids. Trimming shortened V by 0 bases and J by 0 bases, and 3 bases separated the two germline ends. Germline V gene data show CDR1 as SGHDT and CDR2 as YYEEEE. The CDR3 nucleotides read TGTGCCAGCAGCTTGGACACTAACTATGGCTACACCTTC. Its protein product is CASSLDTNYGYTF. Full variable domain (rest looked up from reference TRBV5-6 and TRBJ1-2): DAGVTQSPTHLIKTRGQQVTLRCSPKSGHDTVSWYQQALGQGPQFIFQYYEEEERQRGNFPDRFSGHQFPNYSSELNVNALLLGDSALYLCASSLDTNYGYTFGSGTRLTVV.

The rearrangement uses TRBV6-6 and TRBJ2-2, with D possibly matching TRBD2 (5 bases). Per germline, CDR1 MNHNY and CDR2 SVGAGI (reference sequence). The CDR3 length is 14 residues. V lost 7 bases to trimming and J lost 1 base, with 10 bases between them. The CDR3 nucleotides are TGTGCCAGCAACAAAGGAGGGAACACCGGGGAGCTGTTTTTT. Its translation: CASNKGGNTGELFF.

The rearrangement joins TRBV18 to TRBJ2-5, with D maybe TRBD1 (6 bases). Trimming removed 2 bases from V and 5 bases from J, with 21 bases in between. The V gene's germline CDR1 is KGHSH and CDR2 LQKENI. The CDR3 covers 17 residues. CDR3 protein: CASSPRGRRVSGETQYF. CDR3 DNA sequence: TGTGCCAGCTCACCAAGGGGGAGACGGGTCTCGGGCGAGACCCAGTACTTC.

V and J are TRBV3-1 (or the pseudogene TRBV3-2) and TRBJ1-1; D is unresolved. Per germline, CDR1 LGHDT and CDR2 YNNKEL (reference sequence). V was shortened by 0 bases and J by 9 bases, with 11 bases between the two germline ends. The CDR3 covers 13 residues. The CDR3: CASSQEGRQQAFF. DNA for the CDR3: TGTGCCAGCAGCCAAGAGGGGAGGCAGCAAGCTTTCTTT.

V and J are TRBV5-1 and TRBJ1-3; a weak D match, TRBD1 (5 bases). This CDR3 has 15 residues. V lost 5 bases to trimming and J lost 0 bases, with 12 bases between them. CDR1 is SGHRS and CDR2 is YFSETQ in the germline V gene. CDR3 loop: CASSDSRDSGNTIYF. The CDR3, as DNA: TGCGCCAGCAGTGATTCCAGGGACTCTGGAAACACCATATATTTT. The complete variable domain, with remaining parts taken from reference TRBV5-1 and TRBJ1-3, reads KAGVTQTPRYLIKTRGQQVTLSCSPISGHRSVSWYQQTPGQGLQFLFEYFSETQRNKGNFPGRFSGRQFSNSRSEMNVSTLELGDSALYLCASSDSRDSGNTIYFGEGSWLTVV.

There are a few counts of this clone. V is TRBV28 and J is TRBJ1-2; 10 nucleotides line up with TRBD1. The junction had 12 bases not matched to a gene; V was cut back by 5 bases and J by 3 bases. Per the germline V gene, CDR1 is MDHEN and CDR2 is SYDVKM. The CDR3 is 17 amino acids. CDR3 coding DNA: TGTGCCAGCAGTCCCCTATGGACAGGGGGATCACACTATGGCTACACCTTC. Translated: CASSPLWTGGSHYGYTF.

The V call is TRBV2, the J call TRBJ2-4; possible D gene TRBD2, 6 bases. V was trimmed by 4 bases and J by 1 base, leaving 8 bases between them. The CDR3 totals 14 residues. The germline CDR1 and CDR2 sequences are SNHLY and FYNNEI. The CDR3 here is CASSAGGAKNIQYF. The CDR3 nucleotides read TGTGCCAGCAGTGCTGGGGGGGCCAAAAACATTCAGTACTTC.

This clone occurred once. Other nucleotide sequences from this sample produce the same CDR3. This chain links TRBV7-6 with TRBJ1-3, with D unclear. Looked up from germline, CDR1 is SGHVS and CDR2 is FNYEAQ. This CDR3 is 12 amino acids long. Trimming took 4 bases from V and 4 from J, leaving 5 bases between them. The CDR3 DNA is TGTGCCAGCAGCTCAACAGGAAACACCATATATTTT. Its protein is CASSSTGNTIYF.

This clone was counted a single time. The chain uses TRBV15 and TRBJ1-1; 9 bases are a match to TRBD1. The CDR3 extends over 14 amino acids. CDR1 is LNHNV and CDR2 is YYDKDF in the germline V gene (reference sequence). V shed 3 bases, J shed 5 bases, and the junction held 4 bases outside the gene matches. The CDR3 here is CATSSTGGVTEAFF. CDR3 nucleotide sequence: TGTGCCACCAGCAGTACAGGGGGCGTAACTGAAGCTTTCTTT.

The chain employs TRBV5-1 and TRBJ1-3, with 7 bases identical to TRBD1. The CDR3 totals 16 residues. The germline CDR1 and CDR2 sequences are SGHRS and YFSETQ. The J segment lost 0 bases and the V segment lost 0 bases, leaving 3 bases of the junction unmatched. As DNA, the CDR3 is TGCGCCAGCAGCTTGGAACCAGGGGGCTCTGGAAACACCATATATTTT. The encoded protein is CASSLEPGGSGNTIYF.